This TCR beta chain emerged from a study of T cells in Graves' hyperthyroidism and ophthalmopathy (dated by TCRdb to about 2019). For context, the study as a whole: Peripheral blood was collected at initial diagnosis, before any treatment. A discovery cohort of about a hundred patients, 43 with Graves' ophthalmopathy and about 58 with stable Graves' hyperthyroidism, was used to find distinguishing TCR V-J signatures. Prospective prediction of ophthalmopathy was tested in an independent validation cohort consisting of roughly 20 hyperthyroidism patients and around 17 patients who later progressed to ophthalmopathy. For training and testing, the 95 to 100 patients in the discovery cohort were randomly divided in a 7:3 ratio. The study also compared thyroid tissue and blood T-cell repertoires from five or six Graves' hyperthyroidism patients. Once sampling was done, hyperthyroidism patients were given methimazole at a starting dose of 30 mg daily, whereas ophthalmopathy patients were given high-dose intravenous methylprednisolone. The paper reports TCR Vbeta CDR3 sequencing of approximately 140 peripheral blood samples: some 44 ophthalmopathy, fewer than 80 hyperthyroidism and 17 progressor patients.

Ends trimmed: V by 4 bases, J by 5 bases; bases unmatched to a gene: 9. Its CDR3 holds 16 amino acids, cysteine through phenylalanine. This entry keeps only the CDR3 DNA: 48 bases, framed from base 1. Reading the germline V gene gives CDR1 SGHAT and CDR2 FQNNGV. This clonotype was detected ten times or more. The specificity of this receptor is unknown. Per-base qualities were not stored, and no clone one base away is much larger. Overall results and qualifications from the work: Most expanded thyroid clonotypes (frequency above 0.001) were also found in blood, which suggests that blood repertoires may mirror thyroid immune responses. During validation, the model predicted progression to ophthalmopathy a median of approximately six months ahead of onset, with around 71% sensitivity and about 75% specificity. A 13 V-J signature model separated ophthalmopathy from stable hyperthyroidism, with 87.88% sensitivity and just under 84% specificity in cross-validation and 80%/75% in testing. Sample size was not statistically predetermined, and blinding of investigators to group allocation was not performed.

The TCR beta CDR3 regions were amplified from the RNA transcripts. The TCR CDR3 was subjected to a first round of RT-PCR using the HTBI primer set and the Qiagen OneStep RT-PCR kit. Libraries were constructed in a second round of multiplex PCR, after which size selection and purification were carried out. Paired-end sequencing of the libraries was performed with 100 bp reads on an Illumina HiSeq2000. For the original study's pipeline: SOAPnuke was used to process the raw data, with reads discarded if the reads contained adapters or uncalled bases, had a mean Phred below 15, or lacked an exact constant-primer or identifier match. COPE v1.2.5 was used to merge high-quality paired reads, and clonotypes were defined as unique nucleotide sequences. MiTCR v1.1 was used to align the clonotypes against IMGT TRBV, TRBD and TRBJ reference segments. Only V-J combinations with frequency above 0.0001, covering 99% to 99.2% of repertoires, were analysed. A TCS score was defined as the ratio between F50 (clonal expansion) and ExV (chaos), using BLOSUM62-based TCRdist between CDR3 peptides within each V-J. Welch's t-statistics and random forest reduced approximately 520 V-J features to under 15, which were used in a naive Bayes classifier (R e1071). TCRdb reprocessed the public reads (quality trimming at Q25 with fastp, clone calling with MiXCR) and kept in-frame beta chains. Rows are combined by CDR3 protein, so each entry shows the most common genes and DNA. These V and J calls originate from TCRdb's pipeline instead of the authors' own analysis. The sample table records some 530,000 distinct CDR3 sequences; about 20% of these occur just once. Together, the top ten hold under 55% of the sample.

Ophthalmopathy patients had moderately to severely active disease, Clinical Activity Score of at least 3, NOSPECS grade of at least 4, and duration under 3 months. Any patient with an uncontrolled infection, another autoimmune disease, pregnancy or lactation was excluded. Diagnoses were based on clinical symptoms, serum thyroxine and TRAb, thyroid ultrasound and orbital computed tomography. Ficoll-Paque density gradient centrifugation was used to isolate PBMCs from around 10 ml of fresh peripheral blood. Total RNA was extracted using Trizol reagent, and RNA quality was assessed on an Agilent 2100 Bioanalyzer.

Sequencing was carried out using blood. The chain employs TRBV11-2 and TRBJ2-1, with 9 central nucleotides matching TRBD2. This receptor was obtained from a woman in her seventies with Graves' ophthalmopathy. The nucleotide sequence is given as TGTGCCAGCAGCTCGGGGGTAGCGGGAGTAGACAATGAGCAGTTCTTC. It translates to CASSSGVAGVDNEQFF.